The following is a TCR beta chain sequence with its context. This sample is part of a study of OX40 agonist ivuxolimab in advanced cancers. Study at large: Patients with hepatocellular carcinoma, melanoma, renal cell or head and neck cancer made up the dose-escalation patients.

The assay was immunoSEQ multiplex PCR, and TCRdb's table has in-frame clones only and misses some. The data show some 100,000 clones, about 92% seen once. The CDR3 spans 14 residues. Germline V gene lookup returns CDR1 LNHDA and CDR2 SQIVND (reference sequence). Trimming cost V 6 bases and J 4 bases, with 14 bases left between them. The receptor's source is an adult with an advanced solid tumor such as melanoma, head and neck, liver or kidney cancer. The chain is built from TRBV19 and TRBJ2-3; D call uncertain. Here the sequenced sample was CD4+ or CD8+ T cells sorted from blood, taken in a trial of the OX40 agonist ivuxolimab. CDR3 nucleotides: TGTGCCAGTAGCAGCATAGTTAGTTCAGATACGCAGTATTTT. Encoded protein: CASSSIVSSDTQYF.